The clone carrying this T cell receptor (beta chain) was counted at least ten times. With 0 bases removed from V and 3 bases from J, the gap between germline ends came to 12 bases. This CDR3 region has 15 residues. Germline-derived CDR1 and CDR2 are LNHNV and YYDKDF (reference sequence). The library targeted TCRbeta and was prepared with unique molecular identifiers. TCRdb re-analysed the PCR reads in MiXCR, keeping a single row per CDR3 protein. The sample has hundreds of thousands of distinct CDR3 sequences; around 13% are singletons. The sample comes from a study of T-cell reconstitution after alpha-beta-depleted transplantation in children.

This material consisted of PBMCs from the stem cell graft donor, taken from the stem cell graft. The source of this sequence is a human donor who donated a stem cell graft to a child with combined immunodeficiency. The chain combines TRBV15 with TRBJ2-7, with D perhaps being TRBD1 or TRBD2 (5 bases each). The CDR3 sequence is CATSRDPGPDYEQYF. The CDR3 DNA reads TGTGCCACCAGCAGAGATCCGGGACCCGACTACGAGCAGTACTTC.